This T cell receptor (beta chain) was recovered during a study of T cell responses to AZD1222 COVID-19 vaccine. Libraries were prepared by immunoSEQ multiplex PCR; TCRdb keeps only in-frame clonotypes and omits some of them. Among 150,000 to 200,000 clones listed, 85% to 95% were seen once. V shed 7 bases and J shed 7 bases, with 10 bases lying between them. The V gene's germline CDR1 is LNHDA and CDR2 SQIVND (reference sequence). The CDR3 loop spans 12 amino acids. The sequence came from an adult in good health. The chain combines TRBV19 with TRBJ1-4; maybe TRBD1 (5 bases). Sample: peripheral blood, taken on day 0 of AZD1222 vaccination. The CDR3 is CASNRRGEKLFF. The CDR3 bases are TGTGCCAGTAACAGGAGGGGTGAAAAACTGTTTTTT.